This T cell receptor beta chain was captured by sequencing in a study of blood T cell repertoires in COVID-19. Whole-study context: Spain, Italy and the United States supplied samples that represented acute and convalescent COVID-19.

Germline loops: CDR1 SNHLY, CDR2 FYNNEI. This CDR3 has 14 amino acids. V was trimmed by 4 bases and J by 0 bases, leaving 10 bases between them. In the study's own analysis: How many nucleated cells were present was estimated from reference gene primer amplification. Data came from immunoSEQ multiplex PCR; TCRdb stores just in-frame clones and leaves some out. V and J calls plus clone size are reproduced from that table; the DNA served to infer D and trimming. The sample shows some 150,000 clones, over 75% of them seen only once. The sequence was obtained from a woman between 35 and 50 years old with acute or convalescent COVID-19. The V call is TRBV2, the J call TRBJ2-7; D might be TRBD1 (6 bases). The sequencing sample was made of peripheral blood. The CDR3 sequence is CASSGQESSYEQYF. CDR3 sequence (DNA): TGTGCCAGCAGTGGACAGGAGAGCTCCTACGAGCAGTACTTC.